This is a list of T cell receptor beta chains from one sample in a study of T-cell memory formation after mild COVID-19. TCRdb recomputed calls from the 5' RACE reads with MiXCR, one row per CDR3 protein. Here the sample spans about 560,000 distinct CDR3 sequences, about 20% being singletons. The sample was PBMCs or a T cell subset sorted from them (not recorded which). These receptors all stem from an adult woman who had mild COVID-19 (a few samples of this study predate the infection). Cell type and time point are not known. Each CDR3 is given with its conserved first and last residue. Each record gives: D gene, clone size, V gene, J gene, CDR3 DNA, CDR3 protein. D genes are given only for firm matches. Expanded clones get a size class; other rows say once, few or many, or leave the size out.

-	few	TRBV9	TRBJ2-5	TGTGCCAGCAGCGTCCGACCCGACCAAGAGACCCAGTACTTC	CASSVRPDQETQYF
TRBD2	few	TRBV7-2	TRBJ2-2	TGTGCCAGCAGCTTTAGCGCAGGACTAGCGGGAGGTGGCGGGGAGCTGTTTTTT	CASSFSAGLAGGGGELFF
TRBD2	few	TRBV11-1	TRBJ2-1	TGTGCCAGCAGCCCGGTCGAAGGTAGCGGGACAATCGATGAGCAGTTCTTC	CASSPVEGSGTIDEQFF
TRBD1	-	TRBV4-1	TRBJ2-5	TGCGCCAGCAGCCAAGATAGGGGACAGCAAGAGACCCAGTACTTC	CASSQDRGQQETQYF
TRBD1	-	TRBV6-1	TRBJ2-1	TGTGCCAGCAGTAGACAGGGGCGCCGATACAATGAGCAGTTCTTC	CASSRQGRRYNEQFF
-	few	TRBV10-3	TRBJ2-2	TGTGCCATCCACGGACCGGTTACCGGGGAGCTGTTTTTT	CAIHGPVTGELFF
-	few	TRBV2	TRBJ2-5	TGTGCCAGCAGCGCAGCGAGAGGTTTACAAGAGACCCAGTACTTC	CASSAARGLQETQYF
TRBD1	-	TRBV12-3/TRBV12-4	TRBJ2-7	TGTGCCAGCAGTTTACACCTAGGGGGCCGCTCCTACGAGCAGTACTTC	CASSLHLGGRSYEQYF
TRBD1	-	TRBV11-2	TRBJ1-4	TGTGCCAGCAGCCGGGGACAGCTAAATGAAAAACTGTTTTTT	CASSRGQLNEKLFF
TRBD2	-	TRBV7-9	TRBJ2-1	TGTGCCAGCAGCTTAGTCCCTATCGGGCGGGAGGAGGTCAATGAGCAGTTCTTC	CASSLVPIGREEVNEQFF
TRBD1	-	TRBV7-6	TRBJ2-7	TGTGCCAGCAGAGGGGACAGCCAATGCACCTACGAGCAGTACTTC	CASRGDSQCTYEQYF
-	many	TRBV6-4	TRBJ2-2	TGTGCCAGCAGATTAACTAGTCTGGCAAACACCGGGGAGCTGTTTTTT	CASRLTSLANTGELFF
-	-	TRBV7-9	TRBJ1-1	TGTGCCAGCAGCTTTACACTACTCACTGAAGCTTTCTTT	CASSFTLLTEAFF
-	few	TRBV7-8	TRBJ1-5	TGTGCCAGCAGCTTAGTTCCGGGTAGCAATCAGCCCCAGCATTTT	CASSLVPGSNQPQHF
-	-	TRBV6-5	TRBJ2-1	TGTGCCAGCAGTTACTCGAATAACAGGGACAATGAGCAGTTCTTC	CASSYSNNRDNEQFF
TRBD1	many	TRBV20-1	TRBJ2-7	TGCAGCGCCGGGACAGGGTGGGACGAGCAGTACTTC	CSAGTGWDEQYF
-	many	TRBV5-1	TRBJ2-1	TGCGCCAGCAGCCCGGGGCAGTCATACAATGAGCAGTTCTTC	CASSPGQSYNEQFF
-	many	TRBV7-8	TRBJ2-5	TGTGCCAGCAGCTTGGGAACACGTAGGGGGAGCGGGGAGACCCAGTACTTC	CASSLGTRRGSGETQYF
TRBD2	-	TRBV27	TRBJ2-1	TGTGCCAGCAGTCCTCTAGCGGGAGTTGAGAATGAGCAGTTCTTC	CASSPLAGVENEQFF
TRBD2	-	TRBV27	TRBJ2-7	TGTGCCAGCAGCATTTCCGCGGGGGAGTTGTCCTACGAGCAGTACTTC	CASSISAGELSYEQYF
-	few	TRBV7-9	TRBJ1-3	TGTGCCAGCAGCCCGACAGGATCTGGAAACACCATATATTTT	CASSPTGSGNTIYF
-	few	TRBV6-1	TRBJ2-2	TGTGCCAGCAGTGAAGCCGGCGAAGAGCTGTTTTTT	CASSEAGEELFF
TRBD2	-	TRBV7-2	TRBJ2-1	TGTGCCAGCAGCTTAGGGACTAGCGGGAGGGTGATAAATGAGCAGTTCTTC	CASSLGTSGRVINEQFF
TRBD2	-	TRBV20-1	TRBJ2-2	TGCAGTGCTACCGGACTAGCGGGTTCGAACACCGGGGAGCTGTTTTTT	CSATGLAGSNTGELFF
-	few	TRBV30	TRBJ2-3	TGTGCCTGGAGGATCGGTGGGCAGGTCGCAGATACGCAGTATTTT	CAWRIGGQVADTQYF
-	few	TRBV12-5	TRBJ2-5	TGTGCTAGTGGTATCCAAGAGACCCAGTACTTC	CASGIQETQYF
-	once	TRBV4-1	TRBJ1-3	TGCGCCAGCAAACCGGCAGGCTCGTCTGGAAACACCATATATTTT	CASKPAGSSGNTIYF
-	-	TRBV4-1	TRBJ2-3	TGCGCCAGCAGCCAACACTTTACAGATACGCAGTATTTT	CASSQHFTDTQYF
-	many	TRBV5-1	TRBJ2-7	TGCGCCAGCAGCTTGGATCAGGGATCGTCCTACGAGCAGTACTTC	CASSLDQGSSYEQYF